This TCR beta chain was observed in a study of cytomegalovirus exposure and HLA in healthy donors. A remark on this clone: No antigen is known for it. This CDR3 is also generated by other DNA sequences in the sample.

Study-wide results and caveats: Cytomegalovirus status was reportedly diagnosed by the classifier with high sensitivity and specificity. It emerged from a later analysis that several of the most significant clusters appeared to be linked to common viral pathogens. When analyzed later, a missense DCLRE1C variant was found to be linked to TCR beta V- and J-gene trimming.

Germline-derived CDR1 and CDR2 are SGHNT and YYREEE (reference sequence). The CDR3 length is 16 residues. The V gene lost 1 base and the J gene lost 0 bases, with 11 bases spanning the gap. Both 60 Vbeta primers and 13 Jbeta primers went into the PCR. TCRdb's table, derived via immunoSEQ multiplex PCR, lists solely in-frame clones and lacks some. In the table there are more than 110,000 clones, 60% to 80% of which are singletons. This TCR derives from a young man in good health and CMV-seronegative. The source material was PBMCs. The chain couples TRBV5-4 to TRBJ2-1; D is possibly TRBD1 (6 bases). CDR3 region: CASSLSVGASYNEQFF. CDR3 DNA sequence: TGTGCCAGCAGCTTGTCTGTGGGGGCCTCCTACAATGAGCAGTTCTTC.